The rows below give T cell receptor beta chains drawn from one sample of a study of shared clonotypes between healthy human individuals. This table comes from immunoSEQ multiplex PCR, and its TCRdb copy is limited to in-frame clones, with some not included. This table holds some 2,500,000 clones, 80% to 95% found once. Sample: naive CD4+ T cells from PBMCs. The receptors were gathered from a man aged 18 to 30 in good health. Some clones in this sample may be carry-over from other donors' samples. The CDR3 runs from the conserved cysteine through the conserved F or W. Each record gives: J gene, D gene, clone size, V gene, CDR3 DNA, CDR3 protein. D genes are given only for firm matches. Expanded clones are given a class, and other clones once, few, many or no size at all.

j_call: TRBJ2-3
d_call: TRBD1
clone_size: NA
v_call: TRBV5-4
cdr3_nt: TGTGCCAGCAGCGGACGGGACAGGGACACCACAGATACGCAGTATTTT
cdr3_aa: CASSGRDRDTTDTQYF

j_call: TRBJ2-1
d_call: NA
clone_size: NA
v_call: TRBV4-3
cdr3_nt: TGCGCCAGCAGCCAAGATGTGCGACAGGAGTCCAATGAGCAGTTCTTC
cdr3_aa: CASSQDVRQESNEQFF

j_call: TRBJ1-3
d_call: TRBD1
clone_size: NA
v_call: TRBV28
cdr3_nt: TGTGCCAGCAGGCCACAGGGGGCGTATGGAAACACCATATATTTT
cdr3_aa: CASRPQGAYGNTIYF

j_call: TRBJ2-3
d_call: TRBD1
clone_size: NA
v_call: TRBV5-4
cdr3_nt: TGTGCCAGCAGCTTGGCCAAGGGGGCAAATACGCAGTATTTT
cdr3_aa: CASSLAKGANTQYF

j_call: TRBJ2-7
d_call: TRBD2
clone_size: NA
v_call: TRBV5-1
cdr3_nt: TGCGCCAGCAGCGAACCACTGGGGGGGTACGACGAGCAGTACTTC
cdr3_aa: CASSEPLGGYDEQYF

j_call: TRBJ2-1
d_call: NA
clone_size: NA
v_call: TRBV12-5
cdr3_nt: TGTGCTAGTGGTTTGGTACTGGGGAACTACAATGAGCAGTTCTTC
cdr3_aa: CASGLVLGNYNEQFF

j_call: TRBJ2-7
d_call: TRBD1
clone_size: NA
v_call: TRBV6-6
cdr3_nt: TGTGCCAGCAGAACAGGGGGAGGCGAGCAGTACTTC
cdr3_aa: CASRTGGGEQYF

j_call: TRBJ1-4
d_call: NA
clone_size: NA
v_call: TRBV5-1
cdr3_nt: TGCGCCAGCAGCTTGGCCGAGGGCCGGAATGAAAAACTGTTTTTT
cdr3_aa: CASSLAEGRNEKLFF

j_call: TRBJ2-7
d_call: TRBD1
clone_size: once
v_call: TRBV6-6
cdr3_nt: TGTGCCAGCAGTTTCGACAGGGCCACCTACGAGCAGTACTTC
cdr3_aa: CASSFDRATYEQYF

j_call: TRBJ2-7
d_call: NA
clone_size: NA
v_call: TRBV4-3
cdr3_nt: TGCGCCAGCAGCCAAGATGGCGGTGCAGTTTCCTACGAGCAGTACTTC
cdr3_aa: CASSQDGGAVSYEQYF

j_call: TRBJ1-4
d_call: NA
clone_size: NA
v_call: TRBV29-1
cdr3_nt: TGCAGCGTGACCTCCGGGGGGGAAAAACTGTTTTTT
cdr3_aa: CSVTSGGEKLFF

j_call: TRBJ1-1
d_call: NA
clone_size: NA
v_call: TRBV2
cdr3_nt: TGTGCCAGCAGTGCGGGGGTGGGCGCTGAAGCTTTCTTT
cdr3_aa: CASSAGVGAEAFF

j_call: TRBJ1-5
d_call: TRBD1
clone_size: NA
v_call: TRBV2
cdr3_nt: TGTGCCAGCAGCCAGGGGGGATATAGCAATCAGCCCCAGCATTTT
cdr3_aa: CASSQGGYSNQPQHF

j_call: TRBJ2-3
d_call: TRBD1
clone_size: NA
v_call: TRBV14
cdr3_nt: TGTGCCAGCAGTCAAGATAGGCGGGACAGGGGAAGGGATACGCAGTATTTT
cdr3_aa: CASSQDRRDRGRDTQYF

j_call: TRBJ2-2
d_call: TRBD2
clone_size: NA
v_call: TRBV2
cdr3_nt: TGTGCCAGCAGTGGACTAGCGGGGACCTCGAACACCGGGGAGCTGTTTTTT
cdr3_aa: CASSGLAGTSNTGELFF

j_call: TRBJ1-1
d_call: TRBD1
clone_size: NA
v_call: TRBV5-1
cdr3_nt: TGCGCCAGCAGCTTGGGACAGGGGGCGACTGAAGCTTTCTTT
cdr3_aa: CASSLGQGATEAFF

j_call: TRBJ2-3
d_call: TRBD1
clone_size: NA
v_call: TRBV5-1
cdr3_nt: TGCGCCAGCAGCAAAGGACAGGGCACAGATACGCAGTATTTT
cdr3_aa: CASSKGQGTDTQYF

j_call: TRBJ1-2
d_call: NA
clone_size: NA
v_call: TRBV28
cdr3_nt: TGTGCCAGCAGTTTCCCCTACGGGGGGTACACCTTC
cdr3_aa: CASSFPYGGYTF

j_call: TRBJ2-1
d_call: TRBD2
clone_size: NA
v_call: TRBV7-2
cdr3_nt: TGTGCCAGCAGCCCCCCGGGACTAGGAAATGAGCAGTTCTTC
cdr3_aa: CASSPPGLGNEQFF

j_call: TRBJ2-7
d_call: TRBD1
clone_size: NA
v_call: TRBV28
cdr3_nt: TGTGCCAGCAGTTCGCTACAGGGGTTTGTTGGCGAGCAGTACTTC
cdr3_aa: CASSSLQGFVGEQYF

j_call: TRBJ1-1
d_call: TRBD1
clone_size: few
v_call: TRBV10-1
cdr3_nt: TGCGCCAGCAGACCCACAGGGGACACTGAAGCTTTCTTT
cdr3_aa: CASRPTGDTEAFF

j_call: TRBJ1-5
d_call: TRBD1
clone_size: NA
v_call: TRBV7-8
cdr3_nt: TGTGCCAGCAGCTTAGAGGGACAGACTAGCAATCAGCCCCAGCATTTT
cdr3_aa: CASSLEGQTSNQPQHF

j_call: TRBJ1-1
d_call: TRBD1
clone_size: NA
v_call: TRBV28
cdr3_nt: TGTGCCAGCAGCACGACAAACAGGGGGCCCAACACTGAAGCTTTCTTT
cdr3_aa: CASSTTNRGPNTEAFF

j_call: TRBJ2-7
d_call: TRBD2
clone_size: NA
v_call: TRBV7-8
cdr3_nt: TGTGCCAGCAGCCGCGGGGCGGGAGCTTACGAGCAGTACTTC
cdr3_aa: CASSRGAGAYEQYF

j_call: TRBJ1-2
d_call: NA
clone_size: NA
v_call: TRBV9
cdr3_nt: TGTGCCAGCAGCGTAGTTGGCAGCTATGGGTCCGGCTACACCTTC
cdr3_aa: CASSVVGSYGSGYTF

j_call: TRBJ1-1
d_call: TRBD1
clone_size: NA
v_call: TRBV7-3
cdr3_nt: TGTGCCAGCAGCCTAACAGGGGGCCTGACTGAAGCTTTCTTT
cdr3_aa: CASSLTGGLTEAFF

j_call: TRBJ1-3
d_call: TRBD1
clone_size: NA
v_call: TRBV5-4
cdr3_nt: TGTGCCAGCAGCTTCCGGGACAGGGGTACCGGAAACACCATATATTTT
cdr3_aa: CASSFRDRGTGNTIYF

j_call: TRBJ1-1
d_call: NA
clone_size: NA
v_call: TRBV18
cdr3_nt: TGTGCCAGCTCACCTTTAGCCGGGAACACTGAAGCTTTCTTT
cdr3_aa: CASSPLAGNTEAFF

j_call: TRBJ2-3
d_call: NA
clone_size: NA
v_call: TRBV29-1
cdr3_nt: TGCAGCGTTGAAGGCCGAGGCCCTAGCACAGATACGCAGTATTTT
cdr3_aa: CSVEGRGPSTDTQYF

j_call: TRBJ2-7
d_call: NA
clone_size: NA
v_call: TRBV7-3
cdr3_nt: TGTGCCAGCAGCTTACGGTCCTACGAGCAGTACTTC
cdr3_aa: CASSLRSYEQYF

j_call: TRBJ2-1
d_call: TRBD2
clone_size: NA
v_call: TRBV14
cdr3_nt: TGTGCCAGCAGCCAAGACCGGGGGGTGCGCTCCTACAATGAGCAGTTCTTC
cdr3_aa: CASSQDRGVRSYNEQFF

j_call: TRBJ1-5
d_call: TRBD1
clone_size: NA
v_call: TRBV19
cdr3_nt: TGTGCCAGTAAATCCGGGACAGGGGAAAGGGATCAGCCCCAGCATTTT
cdr3_aa: CASKSGTGERDQPQHF

j_call: TRBJ2-2
d_call: NA
clone_size: NA
v_call: TRBV7-3
cdr3_nt: TGTGCCAGCAGCTTATCAAACGGGGAGCTGTTTTTT
cdr3_aa: CASSLSNGELFF

j_call: TRBJ1-2
d_call: TRBD1
clone_size: few
v_call: TRBV30
cdr3_nt: TGTGCCTGGGACAGGGCCTTTAACTATGGCTACACCTTC
cdr3_aa: CAWDRAFNYGYTF

j_call: TRBJ2-5
d_call: TRBD2
clone_size: NA
v_call: TRBV5-4
cdr3_nt: TGTGCCAGCAGCTGGCGACTAGCGGGAGGTCCGGAGGAGACCCAGTACTTC
cdr3_aa: CASSWRLAGGPEETQYF

j_call: TRBJ2-7
d_call: NA
clone_size: NA
v_call: TRBV27
cdr3_nt: TGTGCCAGCAGCTGGTCGGGCCTAAATTACGAGCAGTACTTC
cdr3_aa: CASSWSGLNYEQYF

j_call: TRBJ1-1
d_call: NA
clone_size: few
v_call: TRBV7-6
cdr3_nt: TGTGCCAGCAGCCCCCGGGCGGGAGGTGAAGCTTTCTTT
cdr3_aa: CASSPRAGGEAFF

j_call: TRBJ2-1
d_call: TRBD2
clone_size: NA
v_call: TRBV5-6
cdr3_nt: TGTGCCAGCAGCAAATGGACTAGCGGGACGAGCAATGAGCAGTTCTTC
cdr3_aa: CASSKWTSGTSNEQFF

j_call: TRBJ2-5
d_call: TRBD1
clone_size: once
v_call: TRBV6-1
cdr3_nt: TGTGCCAGCAGTGAGCCGGGACAGGGTTCGGAGACCCAGTACTTC
cdr3_aa: CASSEPGQGSETQYF

j_call: TRBJ1-1
d_call: NA
clone_size: NA
v_call: TRBV4-2
cdr3_nt: TGTGCCAGCAGCTGGGATAGGAACACTGAAGCTTTCTTT
cdr3_aa: CASSWDRNTEAFF

j_call: TRBJ2-5
d_call: NA
clone_size: NA
v_call: TRBV2
cdr3_nt: TGTGCCAGCAGTGAGGTGGATGGCAGCCAAGAGACCCAGTACTTC
cdr3_aa: CASSEVDGSQETQYF

j_call: TRBJ2-1
d_call: TRBD2
clone_size: NA
v_call: TRBV4-1
cdr3_nt: TGCGCCAGCAGCCAAGGACTAGCGGGAGTCCCCCACAATGAGCAGTTCTTC
cdr3_aa: CASSQGLAGVPHNEQFF

j_call: TRBJ2-5
d_call: TRBD1
clone_size: NA
v_call: TRBV5-1
cdr3_nt: TGCGCCAGCAGCTTGGAAGGGACAGGTGTCCAAGAGACCCAGTACTTC
cdr3_aa: CASSLEGTGVQETQYF

j_call: TRBJ1-1
d_call: NA
clone_size: once
v_call: TRBV11-2
cdr3_nt: TGTGCCAGCAGCTGGATAATACAGGGACCCGAAGCTTTCTTT
cdr3_aa: CASSWIIQGPEAFF

j_call: TRBJ1-1
d_call: TRBD1
clone_size: NA
v_call: TRBV5-1
cdr3_nt: TGCGCCAGCAGCTGGGGACAGACGAGTTACACTGAAGCTTTCTTT
cdr3_aa: CASSWGQTSYTEAFF

j_call: TRBJ2-1
d_call: TRBD2
clone_size: NA
v_call: TRBV28
cdr3_nt: TGTGCCAGCAGAGGGGATAGCGGGAGATTGATCAATGAGCAGTTCTTC
cdr3_aa: CASRGDSGRLINEQFF